A selection of T cell receptor beta chains follows, all from one sample in a study of blood T cells in healthy people across ages. TCRdb re-derived calls from the 5' RACE reads in MiXCR, one entry per CDR3 protein. Seen here are about 1.4 million distinct CDR3 sequences, approximately 60% observed once, and the top ten hold about 6.3%. The sequenced material came from blood. The receptors stem from a man aged 18 to 35 in good health. Both conserved end residues are part of each CDR3. The order of the fields is clone size, J gene, V gene, D gene, CDR3 DNA, CDR3 protein. A D gene is named only where the DNA matches it firmly. Size is omitted from some rows. Given values are once, few, many or a class for expanded clones.

clone size: NA
J gene: TRBJ2-5
V gene: TRBV4-1
D gene: TRBD2
CDR3 DNA: TGCGCCAGCAGCGCGTTACTAGCGGAAGAGACCCAGTACTTC
CDR3 protein: CASSALLAEETQYF

clone size: few
J gene: TRBJ2-1
V gene: TRBV29-1
D gene: TRBD1
CDR3 DNA: TGCAGCGTTGGTCAGGGGGCCTTCAATGAGCAGTTCTTC
CDR3 protein: CSVGQGAFNEQFF

clone size: few
J gene: TRBJ2-7
V gene: TRBV12-3/TRBV12-4
D gene: TRBD1
CDR3 DNA: TGTGCCAGCAGCCCCTCGGGGCAGGGGGACGGCGAGCAGTACTTC
CDR3 protein: CASSPSGQGDGEQYF

clone size: NA
J gene: TRBJ1-6
V gene: TRBV15
D gene: TRBD1
CDR3 DNA: TGTGCCACCAGCCCTCGATCCGGGACAGGCAATTCACCCCTCCACTTT
CDR3 protein: CATSPRSGTGNSPLHF

clone size: few
J gene: TRBJ2-7
V gene: TRBV27
D gene: NA
CDR3 DNA: TGTGCCAGCAGTTCCCCCCTCGACTACGAGCAGTACTTC
CDR3 protein: CASSSPLDYEQYF

clone size: NA
J gene: TRBJ2-1
V gene: TRBV25-1
D gene: NA
CDR3 DNA: TGTGCCAGCAGAGGACAGGGAGGGAACAATGAGCAGTTCTTC
CDR3 protein: CASRGQGGNNEQFF

clone size: once
J gene: TRBJ2-1
V gene: TRBV11-2
D gene: TRBD2
CDR3 DNA: TGTGCCAGCAGCCAACTAGCGGGGGGGGCCTATGAGCAGTTCTTC
CDR3 protein: CASSQLAGGAYEQFF

clone size: NA
J gene: TRBJ1-5
V gene: TRBV12-3/TRBV12-4
D gene: NA
CDR3 DNA: TGTGCCAGCAAGGGGGGGGCCATGCAGCCCCAGCATTTT
CDR3 protein: CASKGGAMQPQHF

clone size: few
J gene: TRBJ1-4
V gene: TRBV29-1
D gene: NA
CDR3 DNA: NA
CDR3 protein: CSVRSGGASNEQFFGPGNEKLFF

clone size: NA
J gene: TRBJ2-4
V gene: TRBV6-2/TRBV6-3
D gene: NA
CDR3 DNA: TGTGCCAGCAGTTTCGCCGGGGCCAAAAACATTCAGTACTTC
CDR3 protein: CASSFAGAKNIQYF

clone size: NA
J gene: TRBJ2-7
V gene: TRBV7-2
D gene: NA
CDR3 DNA: TGTGCCAGCAGCATCGGGACAAATTACAATGAGCAGTACTTC
CDR3 protein: CASSIGTNYNEQYF

clone size: few
J gene: TRBJ1-1
V gene: TRBV4-1
D gene: NA
CDR3 DNA: TGCGCCAGCAGCCAACCCCTTTGGGGGGCCATGGCTGAAGCTTTCTTT
CDR3 protein: CASSQPLWGAMAEAFF

clone size: NA
J gene: TRBJ1-1
V gene: TRBV12-3/TRBV12-4
D gene: NA
CDR3 DNA: TGTGCCAGCGGGTCCTGGGGAGAAATGAACACTGAAGCTTTCTTT
CDR3 protein: CASGSWGEMNTEAFF

clone size: NA
J gene: TRBJ2-7
V gene: TRBV7-9
D gene: NA
CDR3 DNA: TGTGCCAGCAGCTTAGTTTACAAGGACTACGAGCAGTACTTC
CDR3 protein: CASSLVYKDYEQYF

clone size: few
J gene: TRBJ2-7
V gene: TRBV20-1
D gene: TRBD1
CDR3 DNA: TGCAGTGCTCAGTCCGGGACAGGATCCTACGAGCAGTACTTC
CDR3 protein: CSAQSGTGSYEQYF

clone size: NA
J gene: TRBJ2-1
V gene: TRBV27
D gene: NA
CDR3 DNA: TGTGCCAGCAGTTTTGGGAGTGTAGAGACCCAGTTCTTC
CDR3 protein: CASSFGSVETQFF

clone size: NA
J gene: TRBJ1-1
V gene: TRBV29-1
D gene: TRBD1
CDR3 DNA: TGCAGCGTTGGGGGGGCAGGGGGCTGGAACACTGAAGCTTTCTTT
CDR3 protein: CSVGGAGGWNTEAFF

clone size: few
J gene: TRBJ2-7
V gene: TRBV5-1
D gene: TRBD1
CDR3 DNA: TGCGCCAGCAACACCGGGACAGGGATCTACGAGCAGTACTTC
CDR3 protein: CASNTGTGIYEQYF

clone size: NA
J gene: TRBJ1-2
V gene: TRBV18
D gene: NA
CDR3 DNA: TGTGCCAGCTCCCAGAGAGGAGGGCGCCCCTATGGCTACACCTTC
CDR3 protein: CASSQRGGRPYGYTF

clone size: once
J gene: TRBJ1-1
V gene: TRBV29-1
D gene: TRBD1
CDR3 DNA: TGCAGCGTTGAAGGAGCACAGGGGAGTGAAGCTTTCTTT
CDR3 protein: CSVEGAQGSEAFF

clone size: NA
J gene: TRBJ2-7
V gene: TRBV24-1
D gene: NA
CDR3 DNA: TGTGCCACCAGTTACGTACCCGCTCGGCGGGGCTCCTACGAGCAGTACTTC
CDR3 protein: CATSYVPARRGSYEQYF

clone size: NA
J gene: TRBJ2-7
V gene: TRBV9
D gene: TRBD2
CDR3 DNA: TGTGCCAGCAGCGGAACTAGCGGGAGAGGGAACGAGCAGTACTTC
CDR3 protein: CASSGTSGRGNEQYF

clone size: NA
J gene: TRBJ2-1
V gene: TRBV2
D gene: TRBD1
CDR3 DNA: TGTGCCAGCAGTGAAGGGACAGGGAGCTACAATGAGCAGTTCTTC
CDR3 protein: CASSEGTGSYNEQFF

clone size: NA
J gene: TRBJ1-1
V gene: TRBV7-2
D gene: NA
CDR3 DNA: TGTGCCAGCAGCTTTGGCTGGGCGGCTTTCTTT
CDR3 protein: CASSFGWAAFF

clone size: NA
J gene: TRBJ1-2
V gene: TRBV20-1
D gene: NA
CDR3 DNA: TGCAGTGCCTATAAGGGGGGCGGAGGCTACACCTTC
CDR3 protein: CSAYKGGGGYTF

clone size: NA
J gene: TRBJ1-1
V gene: TRBV12-3/TRBV12-4
D gene: TRBD1
CDR3 DNA: TGTGCCAGCAGTGCAGGACAGGGTTACACTGAAGCTTTCTTT
CDR3 protein: CASSAGQGYTEAFF

clone size: once
J gene: TRBJ1-2
V gene: TRBV29-1
D gene: NA
CDR3 DNA: TGCAGCGTTGTCCCAGCTTACCCCTATGGCTACACCTTC
CDR3 protein: CSVVPAYPYGYTF

clone size: NA
J gene: TRBJ1-2
V gene: TRBV4-1
D gene: NA
CDR3 DNA: TGCGCCCCTGGGAGCAACTATGGCTACACCTTC
CDR3 protein: CAPGSNYGYTF